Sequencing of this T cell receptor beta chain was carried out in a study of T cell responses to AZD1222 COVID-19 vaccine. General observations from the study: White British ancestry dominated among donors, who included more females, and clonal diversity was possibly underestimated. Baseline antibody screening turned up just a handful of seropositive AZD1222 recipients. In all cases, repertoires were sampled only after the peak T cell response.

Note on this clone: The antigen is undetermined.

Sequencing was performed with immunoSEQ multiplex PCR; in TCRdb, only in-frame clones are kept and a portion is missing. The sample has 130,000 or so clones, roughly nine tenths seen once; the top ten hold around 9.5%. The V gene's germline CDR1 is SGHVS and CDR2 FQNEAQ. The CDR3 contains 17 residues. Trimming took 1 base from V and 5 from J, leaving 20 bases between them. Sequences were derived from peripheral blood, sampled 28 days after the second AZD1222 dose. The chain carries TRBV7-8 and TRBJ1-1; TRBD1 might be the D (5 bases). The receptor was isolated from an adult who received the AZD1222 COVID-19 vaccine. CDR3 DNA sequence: TGTGCCAGCAGCTTAGGCCAAGTCGGCAGCTGGGGGACTGAAGCTTTCTTT. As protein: CASSLGQVGSWGTEAFF.